Described below is a single T cell receptor (beta chain) sequence and its context. Antigen specificity is unknown. The entry originates in a study of cytomegalovirus exposure and HLA in healthy donors. Primers for the PCR totalled 60 Vbeta and 13 Jbeta. Authors' data handling: Counted up in a later analysis, unique TCR beta chains came to about 80 million, with around 10 million shared. Sequencing was performed with immunoSEQ multiplex PCR; in TCRdb, only in-frame clones are kept and a portion is missing. V, J and clone size are those of that table, while D and trimming were read from the DNA. This table holds about 120,000 clones, roughly 70% found once. The CDR3 sequence is 15 residues long. Germline CDR1 and CDR2: SEHNR and FQNEAQ (reference sequence). Trimming removed 2 bases from V and 4 bases from J, with 14 bases in between. Study outcomes and limitations: The study labeled 164 TCR beta chains cytomegalovirus-associated. Per a later analysis, HLA-associated TCR beta chains showed more clonal expansion than other, equally common TCR beta chains.

The V gene is TRBV7-9, the J gene TRBJ1-2, with D tentatively TRBD1 (5 bases). Sequencing was performed on PBMCs. The TCR comes from a woman between 35 and 50 years old in good health and CMV-seropositive. This CDR3 reads CASSLPRGELYGYTF. CDR3 nucleotides: TGTGCCAGCAGCTTACCGCGGGGGGAGCTCTATGGCTACACCTTC.